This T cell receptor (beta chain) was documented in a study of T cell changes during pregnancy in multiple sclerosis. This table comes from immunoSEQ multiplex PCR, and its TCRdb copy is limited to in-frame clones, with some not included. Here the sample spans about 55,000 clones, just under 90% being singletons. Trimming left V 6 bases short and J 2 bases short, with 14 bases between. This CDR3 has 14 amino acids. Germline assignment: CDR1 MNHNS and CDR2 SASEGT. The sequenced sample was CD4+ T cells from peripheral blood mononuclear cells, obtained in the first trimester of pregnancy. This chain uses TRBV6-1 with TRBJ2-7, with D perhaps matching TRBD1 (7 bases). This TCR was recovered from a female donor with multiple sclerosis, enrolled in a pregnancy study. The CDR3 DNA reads TGTGCCAGCAGGGCGGGACAGCCCACCTACGAGCAGTACTTC. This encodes CASRAGQPTYEQYF.